Listed here are 15 T cell receptor beta chains from one sample, sequenced in a study of technical replicates of blood from several donors. Sequencing used immunoSEQ multiplex PCR; TCRdb keeps in-frame clones, though not all of them. The data contain 55,000 to 80,000 clones, 92% of them singletons. Sample: T cells isolated from PBMCs. Receptors originate from a human donor in good health.

The chain couples TRBV23-1 to TRBJ1-5, with D perhaps TRBD1 (5 bases). TRBV23-1 is reported as an ORF; its role is uncertain. V was pared by 5 bases and J by 1 base, with 9 bases between. The CDR3 loop spans 14 amino acids. The CDR3 DNA is TGCGCCAGCAGTTTCCAGGGAAGCAATCAGCCCCAGCATTTT. Translating it yields CASSFQGSNQPQHF.

The chain employs TRBV6-1 and TRBJ2-7; 8 positions match TRBD2. The CDR3 covers 15 residues. Germline V gives CDR1 MNHNS, CDR2 SASEGT. V dropped 2 bases and J dropped 6; count of bases not matched to a gene: 9. In DNA, the CDR3 is TGTGCCAGCAGTGAATTCCCGGGAGGGCCTCTCGAGCAGTACTTC. This gives the protein CASSEFPGGPLEQYF.

Only one count was recorded for this clone. The same CDR3 can be traced to other DNA sequences in this sample. The chain carries TRBV5-1 and TRBJ1-1; D is ambiguous. Trimming shortened V by 0 bases and J by 3 bases, and 3 bases separated the two germline ends. The CDR3 runs to 12 residues. Germline V CDR1 and CDR2: SGHRS, YFSETQ. DNA for the CDR3: TGCGCCAGCAGCTTGGCGGACACTGAAGCTTTCTTT. Its protein product is CASSLADTEAFF.

At least ten counts were recorded for this clone. The genes are TRBV5-1 and TRBJ2-7; 9 positions agree with TRBD1. CDR3 length: 15 amino acids. V lost 4 bases, J lost 6 bases, and 11 bases stayed unmatched. Per the germline V gene, CDR1 is SGHRS and CDR2 is YFSETQ. The CDR3 DNA reads as TGCGCCAGCAGCCTCACCGGGACAGGGTATTCCGAGCAGTACTTC. Translated: CASSLTGTGYSEQYF. Filled out from reference TRBV5-1 and TRBJ2-7, the complete variable domain reads KAGVTQTPRYLIKTRGQQVTLSCSPISGHRSVSWYQQTPGQGLQFLFEYFSETQRNKGNFPGRFSGRQFSNSRSEMNVSTLELGDSALYLCASSLTGTGYSEQYFGPGTRLTVT.

The V and J genes are TRBV5-6 and TRBJ2-3; no reliable D call. CDR3 length equals 17 residues. The V gene lost 2 bases and the J gene lost 1 base, with 17 bases spanning the gap. In germline, CDR1 is SGHDT, CDR2 YYEEEE. CDR3 loop: CASSLGLVVFGTDTQYF. The CDR3 coding sequence is TGTGCCAGCAGCTTAGGCCTAGTCGTTTTTGGCACAGATACGCAGTATTTT.

The chain joins TRBV11-2 to TRBJ2-3; possibly TRBD1 for D (6 bases). V lost 0 bases and J lost 6, with 10 bases in between. The CDR3 sequence is 14 residues long. Germline V CDR1 and CDR2: SGHAT, FQNNGV. CDR3 loop: CASSLDHRVDTQYF. The CDR3 region has the DNA TGTGCCAGCAGCTTAGACCACAGGGTTGATACGCAGTATTTT.

V is TRBV5-1 and J is TRBJ2-6; 8 nucleotides line up with TRBD1. Germline V gene lookup returns CDR1 SGHRS and CDR2 YFSETQ. This CDR3 comprises 17 residues. V lost 4 bases to trimming and J lost 0 bases; unmatched junction nucleotides: 6. The CDR3 region is CASSGGTGISGANVLTF. The CDR3 region has the DNA TGCGCCAGCAGCGGGGGGACAGGAATCTCTGGGGCCAACGTCCTGACTTTC.

This clone showed up just once. V is TRBV2 and J is TRBJ2-1, with 7 bases aligning to TRBD2. The CDR3 consists of 15 residues. V was clipped by 7 bases and J by 4 bases; unmatched bases: 10. The germline V gene encodes CDR1 SNHLY and CDR2 FYNNEI. CDR3 coding DNA: TGTGCCAGCACATTAGAAGCGGGGCTTTACAATGAGCAGTTCTTC. It is translated as CASTLEAGLYNEQFF.

The gene calls are TRBV28 and TRBJ2-7, with D hard to call. V shed 3 bases and J shed 5 bases, with 5 bases lying between them. CDR3 length: 11 amino acids. Germline V gene data show CDR1 as MDHEN and CDR2 as SYDVKM. CDR3 loop: CASSLAHEQYF. The CDR3 DNA reads TGTGCCAGCAGTTTGGCCCACGAGCAGTACTTC.

V is TRBV7-2 and J is TRBJ2-5; maybe TRBD1 (8 bases). The CDR3 extends over 16 amino acids. V was clipped by 5 bases and J by 2 bases, with 18 bases between them. In germline, CDR1 is SGHTA, CDR2 FQGNSA. This chain's CDR3 is CASSLGQGGEQETQYF. The DNA for the CDR3 is TGTGCCAGCAGCCTCGGACAGGGAGGGGAGCAAGAGACCCAGTACTTC.

The V call is TRBV10-3, the J call TRBJ1-1, with 7 bases that match TRBD1. Germline CDR1 is ENHRY and CDR2 is SYGVKD. The CDR3 has 14 amino acids. Germline trimming cut 6 bases from V and 0 bases from J; bases unmatched to any gene: 4. Written as DNA, the CDR3 is TGTGCCATCAGACCACAGGGGATGAACACTGAAGCTTTCTTT. Translation: CAIRPQGMNTEAFF.

V gene TRBV29-1 combines with J gene TRBJ2-7, with D tentatively TRBD1 (6 bases). CDR3 length: 12 residues. Trimming removed 4 bases from V and 2 bases from J, with 9 bases in between. The germline V gene encodes CDR1 SQVTM and CDR2 ANQGSEA. The CDR3 bases are TGCAGCGTTGGAGGGACACCCTACGAGCAGTACTTC. It is translated as CSVGGTPYEQYF.

The chain joins TRBV28 to TRBJ1-1; D possibly corresponds to TRBD1 (6 bases). Germline V lookup: CDR1 MDHEN, CDR2 SYDVKM. This CDR3 is built from 13 residues. Between the trimmed V and J ends, which lost 5 bases and 8 bases, there was a span of 15 bases. Written as DNA, the CDR3 is TGTGCCAGCAGTCAGGGGACCTTGCGAGAAGCTTTCTTT. Its protein product is CASSQGTLREAFF.

This chain connects TRBV7-9 to TRBJ2-2; a possible D gene is TRBD1 (6 bases). There are 13 residues in the CDR3. V gave up 6 bases and J gave up 5 bases, with 10 bases separating them. Germline CDR1 is SEHNR and CDR2 is FQNEAQ (reference sequence). The CDR3 protein is CASRQQGTGELFF. The DNA of the CDR3 is TGTGCCAGCAGACAACAGGGTACCGGGGAGCTGTTTTTT.

This chain joins TRBV6-1 and TRBJ1-5; D is perhaps TRBD1 (6 bases). This CDR3 contains 11 residues. The germline V gene encodes CDR1 MNHNS and CDR2 SASEGT. V lost 3 bases, J lost 15 bases, and 12 bases lay in between. Here the CDR3 reads CASSEDRDRHF. The CDR3 nucleotides read TGTGCCAGCAGTGAGGACAGAGATCGGCATTTT.